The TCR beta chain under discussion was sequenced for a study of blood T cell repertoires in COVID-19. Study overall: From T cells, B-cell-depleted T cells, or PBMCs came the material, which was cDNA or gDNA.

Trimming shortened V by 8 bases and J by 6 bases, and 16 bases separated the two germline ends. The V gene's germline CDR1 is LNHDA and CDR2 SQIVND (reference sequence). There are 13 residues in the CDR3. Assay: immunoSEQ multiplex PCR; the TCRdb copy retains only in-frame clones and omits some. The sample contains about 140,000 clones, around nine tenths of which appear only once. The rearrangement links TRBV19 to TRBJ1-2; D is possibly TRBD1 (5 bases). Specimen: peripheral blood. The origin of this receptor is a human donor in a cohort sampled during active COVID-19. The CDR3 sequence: CASFSREAHGYTF. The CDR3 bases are TGTGCCAGTTTTTCCAGGGAGGCGCATGGCTACACCTTC.